A single sample is the source of the 7 T cell receptor beta chains below, sequenced in a study of siplizumab effects on memory and regulatory T cells. Only in-frame clones appear in the TCRdb table, and some are missing; sequencing was by immunoSEQ multiplex PCR. The sample consists of 60,000 to 65,000 clones, roughly 78% of them appearing once. Sequencing was carried out using memory CD4+ T cells sorted from blood. The source of these receptors is a human donor in good health.

The chain links TRBV7-6 to TRBJ2-3; 9 nucleotides align to TRBD1. The trim removed 4 bases at V and 1 base at J, leaving 6 bases unmatched. CDR3 size: 16 residues. CDR1 is SGHVS, CDR2 FNYEAQ, per germline. The CDR3 nucleotides are TGTGCCAGCAGCTCCTTCCGGGACAGGGGCACAGATACGCAGTATTTT. It yields the protein CASSSFRDRGTDTQYF.

The chain carries TRBV5-1 and TRBJ1-6; 7 bases agree with TRBD1. Germline CDR1 SGHRS, CDR2 YFSETQ. The CDR3 spans 15 residues. The V and J ends lost 4 bases and 7 bases, in that order; junction bases with no gene match: 8. DNA of the CDR3: TGCGCCAGCAGCCCCGACAGGGAGGTCAATTCACCCCTCCACTTT. Encoded protein: CASSPDREVNSPLHF.

The chain links TRBV5-6 to TRBJ2-2; unclear D gene. Deletions cut 4 bases from V and 1 base from J, with 14 bases between. CDR1 and CDR2 (germline): SGHDT, YYEEEE. The CDR3 sequence is 16 residues long. The CDR3 DNA is TGTGCCAGCAGCCTGACCTACTTTGGGAACACCGGGGAGCTGTTTTTT. Translating it yields CASSLTYFGNTGELFF.

J is TRBJ2-2 and V is TRBV11-2; TRBD2 matches 14 bases. Germline V gene lookup returns CDR1 SGHAT and CDR2 FQNNGV. Germline trimming cut 2 bases from V and 8 bases from J; bases unmatched to any gene: 4. The CDR3 extends over 16 amino acids. The CDR3 coding sequence is TGTGCCAGCAGCTTAAGACTAGCGGGGGGGACTGGGGAGCTGTTTTTT. Protein: CASSLRLAGGTGELFF.

V usage is TRBV7-3 and J usage is TRBJ1-6, with D tentatively TRBD1 (5 bases). Germline assignment: CDR1 SGHTA and CDR2 FQGTGA. Trimming removed 6 bases at V and 6 bases at J, with 12 bases between. The CDR3 extends over 14 amino acids. CDR3 sequence: CASSLGAFNSPLHF. The CDR3 DNA is TGTGCCAGCAGTCTCGGGGCATTTAATTCACCCCTCCACTTT.

V gene TRBV2 combines with J gene TRBJ1-1; D unresolved. Trimming left V 1 base short and J 5 bases short, with 11 bases between. Germline V gives CDR1 SNHLY, CDR2 FYNNEI. This CDR3 has 14 amino acids. The CDR3 DNA is TGTGCCAGCAGTGAAGGGGGTTGGTGGACTGAAGCTTTCTTT. Translation gives CASSEGGWWTEAFF.

This clone occurred a few times. This chain uses TRBV30 with TRBJ1-1, with D unclear. Germline V gene lookup returns CDR1 GTSNPN and CDR2 SVGIG (reference sequence). Deletions cut 1 base from V and 10 bases from J, with 13 bases between. The CDR3 extends over 12 amino acids. CDR3 sequence reads: CAWSAGLYGAFF. The CDR3, as DNA: TGTGCCTGGAGTGCCGGGCTTTATGGAGCTTTCTTT.